This TCR beta chain was profiled in a study of Ad26.COV2.S vaccination and SARS-CoV-2 variants. CDR1 and CDR2 (germline): LGHNT, FRNRAP. This CDR3 has 14 residues. Of note for this clone: A read error may produce the germline difference seen at one junction end.

The assay was immunoSEQ multiplex PCR, and TCRdb's table has in-frame clones only and misses some. The table records a few hundred thousand clones, about 92% of them present only once. Indicated treatment: 15 to 20 received Ad26.COV2.S at low or high dose, single or two shots; about 5 received placebo; per-sample allocation not given. Day 63 after the first vaccine or placebo injection was the time point for sampling. The receptor's source is a person between 18 and 59 years old who received the Ad26.COV2.S COVID-19 vaccine or a placebo. Sequenced material: peripheral blood, taken in a trial of Ad26.COV2.S vaccine versus placebo. The rearrangement links TRBV12-5 to TRBJ2-1, with TRBD2 matching over 7 bases. The CDR3 spells CASGLGLAYDEQFF. The CDR3 DNA is TGTGCTAGTGGTTTGGGACTAGCCTACGATGAGCAGTTCTTC.